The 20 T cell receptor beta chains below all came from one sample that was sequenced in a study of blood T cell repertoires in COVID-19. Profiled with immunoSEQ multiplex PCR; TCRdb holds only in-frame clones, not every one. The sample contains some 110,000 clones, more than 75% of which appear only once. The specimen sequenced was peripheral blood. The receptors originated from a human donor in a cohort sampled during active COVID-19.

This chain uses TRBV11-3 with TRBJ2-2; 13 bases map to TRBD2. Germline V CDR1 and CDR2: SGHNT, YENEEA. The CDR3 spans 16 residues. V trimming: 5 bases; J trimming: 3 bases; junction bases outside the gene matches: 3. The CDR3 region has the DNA TGTGCCAGCAGCCCAGGACTAGCGGGAGACACCGGGGAGCTGTTTTTT. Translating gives CASSPGLAGDTGELFF.

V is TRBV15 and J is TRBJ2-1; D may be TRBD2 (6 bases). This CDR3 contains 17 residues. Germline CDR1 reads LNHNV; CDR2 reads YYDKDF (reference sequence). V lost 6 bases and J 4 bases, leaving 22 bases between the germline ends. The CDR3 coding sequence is TGTGCCACCAGGAACCCTAGCGAATCGACCTCTTACAATGAGCAGTTCTTC. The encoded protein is CATRNPSESTSYNEQFF.

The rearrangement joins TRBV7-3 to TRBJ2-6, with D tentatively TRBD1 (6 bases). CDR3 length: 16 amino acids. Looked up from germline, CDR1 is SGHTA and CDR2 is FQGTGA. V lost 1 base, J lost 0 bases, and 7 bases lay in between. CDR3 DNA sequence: TGTGCCAGCAGCTTAAACAGGGCCTCTGGGGCCAACGTCCTGACTTTC. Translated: CASSLNRASGANVLTF.

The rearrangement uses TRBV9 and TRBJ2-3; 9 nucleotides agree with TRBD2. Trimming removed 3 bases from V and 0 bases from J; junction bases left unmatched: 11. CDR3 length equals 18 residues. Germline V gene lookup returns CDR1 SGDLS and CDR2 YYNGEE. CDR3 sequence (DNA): TGTGCCAGCAGCGGACTAGCGGAGCGGCGAGGTAGCACAGATACGCAGTATTTT. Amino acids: CASSGLAERRGSTDTQYF.

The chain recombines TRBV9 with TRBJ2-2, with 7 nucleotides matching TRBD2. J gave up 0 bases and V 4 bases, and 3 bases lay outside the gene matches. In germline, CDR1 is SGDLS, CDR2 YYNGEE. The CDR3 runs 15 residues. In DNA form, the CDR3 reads TGTGCCAGCAGCCGCGGGAGCTCGAACACCGGGGAGCTGTTTTTT. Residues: CASSRGSSNTGELFF.

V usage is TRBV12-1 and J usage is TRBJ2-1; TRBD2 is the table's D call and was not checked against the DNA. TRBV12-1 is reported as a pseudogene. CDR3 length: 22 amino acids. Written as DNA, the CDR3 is TGTGCCAGCAGCCACGCCCTTACCCCCCGGACTAGCGGGAAAAGCTCCTACAATGAGCAGTTCTTC. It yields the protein CASSHALTPRTSGKSSYNEQFF.

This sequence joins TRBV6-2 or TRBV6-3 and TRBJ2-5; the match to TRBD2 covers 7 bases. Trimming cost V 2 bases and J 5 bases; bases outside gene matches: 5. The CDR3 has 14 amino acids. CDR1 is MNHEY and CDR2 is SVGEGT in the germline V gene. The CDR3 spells CASSYRTSRETQYF. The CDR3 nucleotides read TGTGCCAGCAGTTACCGGACTAGTCGGGAGACCCAGTACTTC.

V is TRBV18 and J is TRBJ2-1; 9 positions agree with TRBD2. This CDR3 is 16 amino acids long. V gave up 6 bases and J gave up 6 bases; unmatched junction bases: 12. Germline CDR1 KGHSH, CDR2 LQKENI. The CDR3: CASSLILAGSANEQFF. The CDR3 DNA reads TGTGCCAGCTCCCTGATCCTAGCGGGATCAGCCAATGAGCAGTTCTTC.

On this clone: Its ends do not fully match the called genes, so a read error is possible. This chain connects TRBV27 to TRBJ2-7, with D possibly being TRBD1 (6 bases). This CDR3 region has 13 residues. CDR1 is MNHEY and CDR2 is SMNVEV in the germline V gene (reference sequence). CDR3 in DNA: TGTGCCAGCAAATTAACAGGGTCCTCCGAGCAGTACTTC. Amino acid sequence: CASKLTGSSEQYF.

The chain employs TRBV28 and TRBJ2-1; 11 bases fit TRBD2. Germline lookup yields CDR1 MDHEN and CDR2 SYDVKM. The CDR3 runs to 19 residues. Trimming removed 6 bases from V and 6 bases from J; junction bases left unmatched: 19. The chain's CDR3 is CASSRLDGIAGGPFNEQFF. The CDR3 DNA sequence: TGTGCCAGCAGCCGGCTGGACGGTATAGCGGGAGGGCCTTTCAATGAGCAGTTCTTC.

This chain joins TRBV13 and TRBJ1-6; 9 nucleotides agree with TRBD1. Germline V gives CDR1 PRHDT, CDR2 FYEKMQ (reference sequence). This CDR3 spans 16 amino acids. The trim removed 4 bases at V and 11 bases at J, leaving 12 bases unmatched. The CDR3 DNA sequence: TGTGCCAGCAGCTCTGGCCCGGGACAGGGATCGACACCCCTCCACTTT. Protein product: CASSSGPGQGSTPLHF.

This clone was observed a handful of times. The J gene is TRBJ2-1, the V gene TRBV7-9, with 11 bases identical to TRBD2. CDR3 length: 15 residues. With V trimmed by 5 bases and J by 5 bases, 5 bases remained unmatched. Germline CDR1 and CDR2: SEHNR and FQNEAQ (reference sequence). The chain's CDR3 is CASSKGLAVNNEQFF. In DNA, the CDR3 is TGTGCCAGCAGCAAGGGACTAGCGGTGAACAATGAGCAGTTCTTC.

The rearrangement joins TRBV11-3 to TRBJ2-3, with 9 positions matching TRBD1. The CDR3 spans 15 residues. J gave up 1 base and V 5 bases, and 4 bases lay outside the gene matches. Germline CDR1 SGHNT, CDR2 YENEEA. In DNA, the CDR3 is TGTGCCAGCAGCCGGACAGGGGACGGCACAGATACGCAGTATTTT. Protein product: CASSRTGDGTDTQYF.

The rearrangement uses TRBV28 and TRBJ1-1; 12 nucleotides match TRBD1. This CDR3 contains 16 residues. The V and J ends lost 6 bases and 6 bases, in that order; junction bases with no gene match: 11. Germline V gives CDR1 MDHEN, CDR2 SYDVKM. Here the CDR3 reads CASSSTGDRGHPEAFF. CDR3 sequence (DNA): TGTGCCAGCAGCTCGACCGGGGACAGGGGGCATCCTGAAGCTTTCTTT. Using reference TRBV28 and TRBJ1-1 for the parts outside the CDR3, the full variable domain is DVKVTQSSRYLVKRTGEKVFLECVQDMDHENMFWYRQDPGLGLRLIYFSYDVKMKEKGDIPEGYSVSREKKERFSLILESASTNQTSMYLCASSSTGDRGHPEAFFGQGTRLTVV.

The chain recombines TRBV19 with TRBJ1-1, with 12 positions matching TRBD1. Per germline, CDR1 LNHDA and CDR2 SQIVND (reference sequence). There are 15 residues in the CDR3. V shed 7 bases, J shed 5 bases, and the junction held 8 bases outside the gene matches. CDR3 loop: CASIGTGGWRTEAFF. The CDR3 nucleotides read TGTGCCAGTATCGGGACAGGGGGCTGGAGGACTGAAGCTTTCTTT.

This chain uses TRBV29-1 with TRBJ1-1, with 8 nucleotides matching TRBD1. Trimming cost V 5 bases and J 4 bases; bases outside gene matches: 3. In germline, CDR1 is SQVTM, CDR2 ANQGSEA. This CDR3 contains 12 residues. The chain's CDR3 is CSVHRGGTEAFF. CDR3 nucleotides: TGCAGCGTTCACAGGGGGGGCACTGAAGCTTTCTTT.

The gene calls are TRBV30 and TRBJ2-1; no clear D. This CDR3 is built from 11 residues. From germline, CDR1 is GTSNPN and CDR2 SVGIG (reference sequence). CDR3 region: CAWFKDRGQFF. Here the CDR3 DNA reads TGTGCTTGGTTCAAAGACCGAGGGCAGTTCTTC.

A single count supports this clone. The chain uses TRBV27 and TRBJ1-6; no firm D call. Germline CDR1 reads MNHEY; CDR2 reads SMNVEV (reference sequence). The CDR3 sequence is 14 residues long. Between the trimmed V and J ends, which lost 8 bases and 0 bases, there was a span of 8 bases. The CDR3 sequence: CASRSSSYNSPLHF. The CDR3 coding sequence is TGTGCCAGCCGATCGAGCTCCTATAATTCACCCCTCCACTTT.

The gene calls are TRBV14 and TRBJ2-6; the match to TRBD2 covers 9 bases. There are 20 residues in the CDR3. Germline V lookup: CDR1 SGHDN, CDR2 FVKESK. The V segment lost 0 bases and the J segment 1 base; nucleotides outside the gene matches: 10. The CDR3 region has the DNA TGTGCCAGCAGCCAAGAACCCGGCGGGAGGGCCGTATCTGGGGCCAACGTCCTGACTTTC. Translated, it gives CASSQEPGGRAVSGANVLTF.

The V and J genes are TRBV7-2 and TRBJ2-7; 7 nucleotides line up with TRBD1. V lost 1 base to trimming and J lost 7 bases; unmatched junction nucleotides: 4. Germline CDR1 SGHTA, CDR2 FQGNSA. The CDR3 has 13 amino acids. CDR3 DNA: TGTGCCAGCAGCTTAGGACAGGGCGGAGAGCAGTACTTC. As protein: CASSLGQGGEQYF.